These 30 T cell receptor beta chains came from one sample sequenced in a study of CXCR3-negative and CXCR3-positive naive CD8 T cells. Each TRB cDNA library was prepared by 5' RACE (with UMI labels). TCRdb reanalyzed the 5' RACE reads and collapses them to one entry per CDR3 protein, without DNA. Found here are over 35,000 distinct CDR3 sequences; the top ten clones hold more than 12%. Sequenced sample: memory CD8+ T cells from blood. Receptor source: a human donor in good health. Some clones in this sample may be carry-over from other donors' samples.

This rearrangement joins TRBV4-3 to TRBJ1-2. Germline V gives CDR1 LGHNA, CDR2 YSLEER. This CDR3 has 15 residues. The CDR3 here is CASSQDEELGYGYTF.

The CDR3 loop reads CANAPGQGAGQPQHF. V and J are TRBV21-1 and TRBJ1-5; no DNA is available, so the TRBD1 call from TCRdb remains unchecked. TRBV21-1 is termed a pseudogene. This CDR3 region has 15 residues.

The CDR3 reads CASSQGGGTYEQYF. V and J are TRBV14 and TRBJ2-7. The CDR3 sequence is 14 residues long. Germline loops: CDR1 SGHDN, CDR2 FVKESK.

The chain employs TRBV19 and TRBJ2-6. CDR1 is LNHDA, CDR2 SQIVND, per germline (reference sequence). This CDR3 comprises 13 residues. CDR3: CASGTSGANVLTF.

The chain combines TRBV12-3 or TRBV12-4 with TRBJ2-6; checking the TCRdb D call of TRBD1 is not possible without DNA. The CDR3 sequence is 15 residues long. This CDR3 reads CASSDGQSGANVLTF.

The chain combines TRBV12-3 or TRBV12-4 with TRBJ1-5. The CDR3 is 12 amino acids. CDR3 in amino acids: CASSLANQPPHF.

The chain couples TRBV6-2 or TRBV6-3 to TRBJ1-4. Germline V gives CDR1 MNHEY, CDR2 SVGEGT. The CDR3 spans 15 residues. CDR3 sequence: CASRWDRQLDEKLFF.

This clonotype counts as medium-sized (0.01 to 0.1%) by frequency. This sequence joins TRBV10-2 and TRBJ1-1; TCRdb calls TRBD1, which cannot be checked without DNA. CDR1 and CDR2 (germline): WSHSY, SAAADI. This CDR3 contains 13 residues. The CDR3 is CASSATENTEAFF.

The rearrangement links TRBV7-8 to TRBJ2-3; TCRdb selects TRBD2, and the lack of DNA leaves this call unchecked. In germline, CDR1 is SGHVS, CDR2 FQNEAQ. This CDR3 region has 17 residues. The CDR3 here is CASSKHEAGGRADTQYF.

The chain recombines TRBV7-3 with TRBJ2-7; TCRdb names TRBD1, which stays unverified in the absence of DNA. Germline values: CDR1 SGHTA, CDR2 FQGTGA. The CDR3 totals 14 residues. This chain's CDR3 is CASSLWAGSHEQYF.

CDR3 in amino acids: CASSLEGEETQYF. V and J are TRBV28 and TRBJ2-5; TCRdb's assignment of TRBD1 cannot be checked, as there is no DNA. This CDR3 has 13 residues. Germline V CDR1 and CDR2: MDHEN, SYDVKM. The entire variable domain, with the rest obtained from reference TRBV28 and TRBJ2-5, is as follows: DVKVTQSSRYLVKRTGEKVFLECVQDMDHENMFWYRQDPGLGLRLIYFSYDVKMKEKGDIPEGYSVSREKKERFSLILESASTNQTSMYLCASSLEGEETQYFGPGTRLLVL.

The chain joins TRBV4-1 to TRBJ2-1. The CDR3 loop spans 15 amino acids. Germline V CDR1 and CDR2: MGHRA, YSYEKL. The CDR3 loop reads CASSQVIQLINEQFF.

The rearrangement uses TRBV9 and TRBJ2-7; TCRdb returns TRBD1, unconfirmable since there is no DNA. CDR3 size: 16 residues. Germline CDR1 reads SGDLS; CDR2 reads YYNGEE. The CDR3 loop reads CASSVNVGDRVNEQYF.

Here the CDR3 reads CASSFLRTTDTQYF. The chain uses TRBV28 and TRBJ2-3. The CDR3 length is 14 residues. Germline V gene lookup returns CDR1 MDHEN and CDR2 SYDVKM.

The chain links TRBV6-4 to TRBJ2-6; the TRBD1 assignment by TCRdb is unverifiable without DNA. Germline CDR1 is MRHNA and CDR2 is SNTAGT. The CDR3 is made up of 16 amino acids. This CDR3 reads CASSDGGLSGANVLTF.

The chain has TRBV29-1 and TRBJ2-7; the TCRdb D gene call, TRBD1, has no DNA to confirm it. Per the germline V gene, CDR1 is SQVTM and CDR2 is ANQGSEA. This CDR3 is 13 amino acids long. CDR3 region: CSAGTQEVYEQHF.

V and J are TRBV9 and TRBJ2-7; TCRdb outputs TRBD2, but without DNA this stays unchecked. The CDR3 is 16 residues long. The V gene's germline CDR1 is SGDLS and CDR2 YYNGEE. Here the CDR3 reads CASSVGLAGDSYEQYF.

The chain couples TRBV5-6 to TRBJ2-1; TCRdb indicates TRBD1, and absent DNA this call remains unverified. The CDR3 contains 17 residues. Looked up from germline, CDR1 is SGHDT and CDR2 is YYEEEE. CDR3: CASSPQFDYAAGDEQFF.

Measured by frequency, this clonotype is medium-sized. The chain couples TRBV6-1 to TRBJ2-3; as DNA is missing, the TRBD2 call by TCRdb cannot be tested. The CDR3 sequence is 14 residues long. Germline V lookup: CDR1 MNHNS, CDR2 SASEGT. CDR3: CASCRGESTDTQYF.

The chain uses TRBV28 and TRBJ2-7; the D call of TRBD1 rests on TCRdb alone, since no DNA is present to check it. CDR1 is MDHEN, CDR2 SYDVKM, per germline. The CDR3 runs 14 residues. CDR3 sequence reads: CASTGVGQSYEQYF.

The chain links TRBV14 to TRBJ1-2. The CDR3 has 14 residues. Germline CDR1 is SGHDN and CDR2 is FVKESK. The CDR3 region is CASSQGFGEYGYTF.

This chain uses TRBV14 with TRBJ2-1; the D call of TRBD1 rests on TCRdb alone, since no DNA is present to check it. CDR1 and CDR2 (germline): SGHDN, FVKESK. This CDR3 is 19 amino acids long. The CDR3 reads CASSQDLLPSWMSRYEQFF. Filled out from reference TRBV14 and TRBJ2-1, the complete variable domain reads EAGVTQFPSHSVIEKGQTVTLRCDPISGHDNLYWYRRVMGKEIKFLLHFVKESKQDESGMPNNRFLAERTGGTYSTLKVQPAELEDSGVYFCASSQDLLPSWMSRYEQFFGPGTRLTVL.

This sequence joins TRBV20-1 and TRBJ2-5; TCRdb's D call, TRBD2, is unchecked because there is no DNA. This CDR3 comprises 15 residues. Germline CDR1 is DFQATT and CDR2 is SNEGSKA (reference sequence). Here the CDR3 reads CSAREPLAGAWTQYF.

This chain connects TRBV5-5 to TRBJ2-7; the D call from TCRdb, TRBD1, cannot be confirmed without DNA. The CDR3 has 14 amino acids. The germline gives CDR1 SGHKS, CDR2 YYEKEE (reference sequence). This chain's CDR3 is CASSSWDSPYEQYF.

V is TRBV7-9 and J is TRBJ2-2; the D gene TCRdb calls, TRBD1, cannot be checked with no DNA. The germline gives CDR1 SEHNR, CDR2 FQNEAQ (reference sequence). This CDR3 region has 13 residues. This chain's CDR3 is CASSFMGAGELFF.

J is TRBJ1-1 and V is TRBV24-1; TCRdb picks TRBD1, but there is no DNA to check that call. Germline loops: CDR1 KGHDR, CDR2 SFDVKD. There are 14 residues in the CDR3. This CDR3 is CATSDSDRVTEAFF.

The CDR3: CASSLSQGPYNEQFF. The rearrangement uses TRBV28 and TRBJ2-1. Germline V gene sequence: CDR1 MDHEN, CDR2 SYDVKM. The CDR3 contains 15 residues. Full variable domain (rest looked up from reference TRBV28 and TRBJ2-1): DVKVTQSSRYLVKRTGEKVFLECVQDMDHENMFWYRQDPGLGLRLIYFSYDVKMKEKGDIPEGYSVSREKKERFSLILESASTNQTSMYLCASSLSQGPYNEQFFGPGTRLTVL.

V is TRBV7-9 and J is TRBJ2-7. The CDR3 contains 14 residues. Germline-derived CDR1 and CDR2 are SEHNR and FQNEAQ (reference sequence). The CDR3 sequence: CASSLATGSYEQYF. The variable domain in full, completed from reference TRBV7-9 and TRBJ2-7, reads DTGVSQNPRHKITKRGQNVTFRCDPISEHNRLYWYRQTLGQGPEFLTYFQNEAQLEKSRLLSDRFSAERPKGSFSTLEIQRTEQGDSAMYLCASSLATGSYEQYFGPGTRLTVT.

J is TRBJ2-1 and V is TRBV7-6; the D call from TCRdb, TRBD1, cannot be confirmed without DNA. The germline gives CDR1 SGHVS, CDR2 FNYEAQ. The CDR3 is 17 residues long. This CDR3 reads CASSLEDRDRDYNEQFF.

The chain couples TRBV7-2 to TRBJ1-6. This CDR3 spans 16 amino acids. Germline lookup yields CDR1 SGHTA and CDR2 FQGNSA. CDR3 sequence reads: CASSILWSSYNSPLHF.